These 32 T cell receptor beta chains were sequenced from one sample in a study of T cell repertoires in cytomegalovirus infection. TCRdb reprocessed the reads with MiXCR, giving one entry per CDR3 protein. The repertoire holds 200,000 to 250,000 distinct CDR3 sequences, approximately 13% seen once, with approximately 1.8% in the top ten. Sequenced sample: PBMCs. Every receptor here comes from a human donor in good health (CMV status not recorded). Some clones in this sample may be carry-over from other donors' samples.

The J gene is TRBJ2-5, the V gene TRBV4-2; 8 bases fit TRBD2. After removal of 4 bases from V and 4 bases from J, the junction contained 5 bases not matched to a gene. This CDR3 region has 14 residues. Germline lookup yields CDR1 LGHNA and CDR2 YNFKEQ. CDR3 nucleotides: TGTGCCAGCAGCCGGGCGGGAGGCCGAGAGACCCAGTACTTC. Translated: CASSRAGGRETQYF.

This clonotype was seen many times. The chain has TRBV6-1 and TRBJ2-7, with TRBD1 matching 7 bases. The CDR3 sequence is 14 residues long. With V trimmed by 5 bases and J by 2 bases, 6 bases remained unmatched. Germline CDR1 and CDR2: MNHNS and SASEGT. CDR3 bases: TGTGCCAGCAGTCTCCGGACAGGTACCTACGAGCAGTACTTC. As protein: CASSLRTGTYEQYF.

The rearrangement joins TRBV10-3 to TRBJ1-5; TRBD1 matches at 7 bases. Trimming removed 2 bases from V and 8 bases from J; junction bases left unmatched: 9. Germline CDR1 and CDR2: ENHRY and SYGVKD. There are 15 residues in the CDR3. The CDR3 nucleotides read TGTGCCATCAGTGAGCCGGGCAGGGGGACGGAGCCCCAGCATTTT. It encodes CAISEPGRGTEPQHF.

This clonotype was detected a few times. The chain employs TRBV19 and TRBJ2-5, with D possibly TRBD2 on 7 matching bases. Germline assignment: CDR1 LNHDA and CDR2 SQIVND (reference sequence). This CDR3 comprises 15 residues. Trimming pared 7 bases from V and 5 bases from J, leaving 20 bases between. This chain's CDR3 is CASTQSGGGVETQYF. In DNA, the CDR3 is TGTGCCAGTACCCAGAGTGGAGGGGGGGTCGAGACCCAGTACTTC.

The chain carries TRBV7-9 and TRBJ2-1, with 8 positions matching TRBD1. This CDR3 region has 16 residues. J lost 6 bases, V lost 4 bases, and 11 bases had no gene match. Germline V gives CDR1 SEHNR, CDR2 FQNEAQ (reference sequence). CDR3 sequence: CASSSRGQGASNEQFF. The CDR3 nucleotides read TGTGCCAGCAGCTCCAGGGGGCAGGGGGCTTCCAATGAGCAGTTCTTC.

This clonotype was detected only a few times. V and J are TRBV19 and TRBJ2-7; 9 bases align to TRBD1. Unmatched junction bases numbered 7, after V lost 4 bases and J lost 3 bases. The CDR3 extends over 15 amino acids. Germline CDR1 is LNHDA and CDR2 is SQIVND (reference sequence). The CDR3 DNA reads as TGTGCCAGTAGTACTTCCGGGACAGGGATCTACGAGCAGTACTTC. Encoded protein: CASSTSGTGIYEQYF.

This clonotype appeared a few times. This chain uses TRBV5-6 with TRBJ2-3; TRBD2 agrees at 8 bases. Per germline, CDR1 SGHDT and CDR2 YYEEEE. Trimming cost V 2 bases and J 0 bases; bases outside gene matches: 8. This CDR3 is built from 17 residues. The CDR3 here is CASSLLLAEYSTDTQYF. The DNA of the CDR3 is TGTGCCAGCAGCTTACTACTAGCGGAATATAGCACAGATACGCAGTATTTT.

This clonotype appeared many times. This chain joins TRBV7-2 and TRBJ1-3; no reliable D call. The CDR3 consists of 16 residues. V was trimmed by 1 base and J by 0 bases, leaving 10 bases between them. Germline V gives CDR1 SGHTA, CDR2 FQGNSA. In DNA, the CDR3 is TGTGCCAGCAGCTTAGTGGTAGGGCGCTCTGGAAACACCATATATTTT. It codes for CASSLVVGRSGNTIYF.

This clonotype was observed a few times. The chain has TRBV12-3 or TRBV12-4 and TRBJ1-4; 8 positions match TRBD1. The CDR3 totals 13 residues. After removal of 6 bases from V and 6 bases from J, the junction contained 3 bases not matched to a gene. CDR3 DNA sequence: TGTGCCAGCAGACCGGACAGGGATGAAAAACTGTTTTTT. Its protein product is CASRPDRDEKLFF.

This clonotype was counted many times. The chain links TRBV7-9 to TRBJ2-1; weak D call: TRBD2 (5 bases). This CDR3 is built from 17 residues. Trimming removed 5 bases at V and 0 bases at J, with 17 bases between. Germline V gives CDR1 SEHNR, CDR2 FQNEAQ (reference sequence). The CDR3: CASSPKSGVTSYNEQFF. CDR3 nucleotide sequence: TGTGCCAGCAGCCCTAAATCCGGGGTGACCTCCTACAATGAGCAGTTCTTC.

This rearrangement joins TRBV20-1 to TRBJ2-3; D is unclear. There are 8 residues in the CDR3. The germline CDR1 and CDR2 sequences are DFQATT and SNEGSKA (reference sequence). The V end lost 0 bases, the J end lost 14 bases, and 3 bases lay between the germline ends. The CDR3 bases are TGCAGTGCTAGAGATGGGTATTTT. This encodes CSARDGYF.

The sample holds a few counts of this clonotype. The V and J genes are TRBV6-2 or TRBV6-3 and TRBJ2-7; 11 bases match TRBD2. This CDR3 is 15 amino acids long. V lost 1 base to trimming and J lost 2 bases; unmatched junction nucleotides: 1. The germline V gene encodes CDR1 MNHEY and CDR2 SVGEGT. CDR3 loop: CASSYWGLAAYEQYF. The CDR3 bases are TGTGCCAGCAGTTACTGGGGACTAGCGGCCTACGAGCAGTACTTC.

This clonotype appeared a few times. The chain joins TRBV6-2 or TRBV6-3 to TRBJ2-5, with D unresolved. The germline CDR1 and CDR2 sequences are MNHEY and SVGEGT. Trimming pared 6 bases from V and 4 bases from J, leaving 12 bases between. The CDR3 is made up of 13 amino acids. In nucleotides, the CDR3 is TGTGCCAGCAGAACTGCCTCTGGAGAGACCCAGTACTTC. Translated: CASRTASGETQYF.

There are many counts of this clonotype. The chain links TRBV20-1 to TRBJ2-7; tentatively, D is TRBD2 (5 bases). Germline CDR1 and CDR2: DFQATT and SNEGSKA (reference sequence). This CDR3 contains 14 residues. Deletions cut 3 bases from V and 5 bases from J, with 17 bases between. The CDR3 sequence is CSARAPGSRDEQYF. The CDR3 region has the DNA TGCAGTGCTAGGGCACCGGGATCCCGTGACGAGCAGTACTTC.

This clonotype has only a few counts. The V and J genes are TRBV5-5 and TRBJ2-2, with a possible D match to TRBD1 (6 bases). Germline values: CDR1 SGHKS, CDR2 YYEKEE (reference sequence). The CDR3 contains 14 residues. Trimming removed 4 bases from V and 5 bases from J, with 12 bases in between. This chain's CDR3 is CASSIHQGTGELFF. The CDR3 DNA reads TGTGCCAGCAGCATCCACCAGGGGACCGGGGAGCTGTTTTTT.

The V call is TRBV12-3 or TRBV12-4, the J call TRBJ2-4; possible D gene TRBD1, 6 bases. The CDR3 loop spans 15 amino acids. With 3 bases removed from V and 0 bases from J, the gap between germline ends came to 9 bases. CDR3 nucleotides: TGTGCCAGCAGTTTTACAGGGATAGCCAAAAACATTCAGTACTTC. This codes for CASSFTGIAKNIQYF.

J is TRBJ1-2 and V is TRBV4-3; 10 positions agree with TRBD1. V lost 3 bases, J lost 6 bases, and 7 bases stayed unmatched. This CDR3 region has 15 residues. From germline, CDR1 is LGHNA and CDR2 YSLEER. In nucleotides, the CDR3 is TGCGCCAGCAGCCAGGGACGGGACAGGGGCGATGGCTACACCTTC. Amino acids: CASSQGRDRGDGYTF.

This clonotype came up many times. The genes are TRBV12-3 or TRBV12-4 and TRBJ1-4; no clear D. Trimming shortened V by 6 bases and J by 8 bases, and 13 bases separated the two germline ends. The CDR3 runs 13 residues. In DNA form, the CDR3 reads TGTGCCAGCAGCCGATATCTAGGCGAAAAACTGTTTTTT. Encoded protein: CASSRYLGEKLFF.

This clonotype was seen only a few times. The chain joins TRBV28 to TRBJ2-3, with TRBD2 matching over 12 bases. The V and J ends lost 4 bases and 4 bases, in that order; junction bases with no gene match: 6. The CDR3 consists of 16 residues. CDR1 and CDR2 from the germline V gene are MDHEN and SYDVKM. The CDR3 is CASSSLGLAGPDTQYF. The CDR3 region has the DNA TGTGCCAGCAGTTCGCTCGGACTAGCGGGACCAGATACGCAGTATTTT.

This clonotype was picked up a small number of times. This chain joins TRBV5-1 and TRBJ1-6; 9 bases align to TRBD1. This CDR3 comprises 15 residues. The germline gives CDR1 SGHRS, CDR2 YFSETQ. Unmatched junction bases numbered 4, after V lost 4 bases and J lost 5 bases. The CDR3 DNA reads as TGCGCCAGCAGCGGAGGGACAGGGAATAATTCACCCCTCCACTTT. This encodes CASSGGTGNNSPLHF.

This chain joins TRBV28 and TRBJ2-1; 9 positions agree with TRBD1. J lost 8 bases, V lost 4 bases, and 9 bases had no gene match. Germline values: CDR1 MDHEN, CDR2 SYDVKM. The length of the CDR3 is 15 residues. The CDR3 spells CASSSLGQGEDEQFF. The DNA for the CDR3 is TGTGCCAGCAGTTCCCTGGGACAGGGAGAGGATGAGCAGTTCTTC.

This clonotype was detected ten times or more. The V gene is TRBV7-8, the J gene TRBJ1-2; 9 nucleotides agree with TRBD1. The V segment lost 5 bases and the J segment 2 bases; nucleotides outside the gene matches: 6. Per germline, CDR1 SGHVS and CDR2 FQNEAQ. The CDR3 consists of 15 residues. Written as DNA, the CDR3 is TGTGCCAGCAGCCGCCGGGACAGGGAAAACTATGGCTACACCTTC. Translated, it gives CASSRRDRENYGYTF.

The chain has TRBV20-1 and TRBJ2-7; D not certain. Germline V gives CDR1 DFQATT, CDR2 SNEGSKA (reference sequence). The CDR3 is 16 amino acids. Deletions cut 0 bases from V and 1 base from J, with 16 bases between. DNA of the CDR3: TGCAGTGCTAGAGACCCAAAACAAGGACCGTCCTACGAGCAGTACTTC. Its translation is CSARDPKQGPSYEQYF.

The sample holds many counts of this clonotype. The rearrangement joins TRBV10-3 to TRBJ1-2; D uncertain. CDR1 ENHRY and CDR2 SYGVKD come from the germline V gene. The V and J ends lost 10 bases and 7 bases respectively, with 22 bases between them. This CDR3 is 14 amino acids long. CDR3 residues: CATSHPDTLRGYTF. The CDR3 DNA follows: TGTGCCACCTCACACCCCGATACACTCCGTGGCTACACCTTC.

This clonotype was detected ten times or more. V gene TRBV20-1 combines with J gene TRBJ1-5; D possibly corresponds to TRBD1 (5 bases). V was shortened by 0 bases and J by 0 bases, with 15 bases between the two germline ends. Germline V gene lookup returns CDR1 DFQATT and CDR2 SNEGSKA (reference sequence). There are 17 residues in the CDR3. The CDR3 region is CSARDIVRAGSNQPQHF. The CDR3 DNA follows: TGCAGTGCTAGAGATATCGTCAGGGCAGGTAGCAATCAGCCCCAGCATTTT.

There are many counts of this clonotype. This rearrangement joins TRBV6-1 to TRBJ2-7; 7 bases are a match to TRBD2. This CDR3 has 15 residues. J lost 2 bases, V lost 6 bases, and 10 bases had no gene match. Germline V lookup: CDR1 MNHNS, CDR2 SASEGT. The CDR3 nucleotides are TGTGCCAGCAGACTGGGGAGGGACGGGGCCTACGAGCAGTACTTC. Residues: CASRLGRDGAYEQYF.

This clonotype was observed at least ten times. The CDR3 loop is CASSGAIQQETQYF. CDR3 DNA sequence: TGTGCCAGTTCCGGGGCCATACAACAAGAGACCCAGTACTTC. This chain links TRBV7-2 with TRBJ2-5, with D possibly being TRBD1 or TRBD2 (5 bases each). The CDR3 spans 14 residues. The V and J ends lost 9 bases and 2 bases respectively, with 16 bases between them. Germline V gene data show CDR1 as SGHTA and CDR2 as FQGNSA.

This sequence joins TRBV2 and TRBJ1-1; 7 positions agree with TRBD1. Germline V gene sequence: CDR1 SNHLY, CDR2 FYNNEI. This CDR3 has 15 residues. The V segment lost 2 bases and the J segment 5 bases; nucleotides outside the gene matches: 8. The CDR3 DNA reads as TGTGCCAGCAGTGAATCAGGGGGTTCGATAACTGAAGCTTTCTTT. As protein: CASSESGGSITEAFF.

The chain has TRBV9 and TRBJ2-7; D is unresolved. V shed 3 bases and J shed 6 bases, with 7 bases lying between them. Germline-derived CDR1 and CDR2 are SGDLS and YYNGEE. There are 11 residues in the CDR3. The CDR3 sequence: CASSAESEQYF. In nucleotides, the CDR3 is TGTGCCAGCAGCGCGGAATCCGAGCAGTACTTC.

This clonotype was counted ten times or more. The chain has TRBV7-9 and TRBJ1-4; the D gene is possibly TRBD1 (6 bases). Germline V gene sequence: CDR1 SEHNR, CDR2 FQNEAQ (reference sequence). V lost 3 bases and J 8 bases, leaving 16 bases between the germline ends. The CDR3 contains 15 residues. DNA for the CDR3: TGTGCCAGCAGCTTGGCAGGGGCCAGGGGAGAAAAACTGTTTTTT. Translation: CASSLAGARGEKLFF.

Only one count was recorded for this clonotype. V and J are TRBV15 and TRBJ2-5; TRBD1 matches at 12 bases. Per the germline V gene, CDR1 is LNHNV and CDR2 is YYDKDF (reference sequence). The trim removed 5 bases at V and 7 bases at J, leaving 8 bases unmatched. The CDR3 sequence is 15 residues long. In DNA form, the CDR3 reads TGTGCCACCAGCCCCCGGGACAGGGGGCGGGGGACCCAGTACTTC. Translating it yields CATSPRDRGRGTQYF.

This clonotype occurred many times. The CDR3 DNA follows: TGTGCCAGCAGCCAACTCGGGGAGGAGAGCAATCAGCCCCAGCATTTT. This translates into CASSQLGEESNQPQHF. J is TRBJ1-5 and V is TRBV5-6; unclear D gene. The germline V gene has CDR1 SGHDT and CDR2 YYEEEE. There are 16 residues in the CDR3. Trimming took 4 bases from V and 1 from J, leaving 15 bases between them.